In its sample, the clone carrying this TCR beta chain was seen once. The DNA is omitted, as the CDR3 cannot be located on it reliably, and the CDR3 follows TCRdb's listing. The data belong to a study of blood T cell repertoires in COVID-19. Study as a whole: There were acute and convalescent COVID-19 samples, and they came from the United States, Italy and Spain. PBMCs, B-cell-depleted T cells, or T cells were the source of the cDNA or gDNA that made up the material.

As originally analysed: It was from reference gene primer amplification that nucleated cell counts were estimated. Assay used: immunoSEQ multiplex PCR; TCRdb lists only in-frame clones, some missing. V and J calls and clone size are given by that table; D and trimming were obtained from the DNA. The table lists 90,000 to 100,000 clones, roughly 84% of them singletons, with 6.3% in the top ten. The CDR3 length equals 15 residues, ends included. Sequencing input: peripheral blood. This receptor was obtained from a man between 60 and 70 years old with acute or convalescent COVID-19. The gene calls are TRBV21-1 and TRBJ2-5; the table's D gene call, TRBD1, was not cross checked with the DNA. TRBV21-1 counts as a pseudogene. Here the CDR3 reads CAVGQGAASLETQYF.